This is a list of T cell receptor beta chains from one sample in a study of blood T cell repertoires in COVID-19. The assay was immunoSEQ multiplex PCR, and TCRdb's table has in-frame clones only and misses some. The sample carries approximately 170,000 clones, 88% recorded once. The sequencing input was PBMCs or T cells enriched from blood (not recorded which). The receptors were gathered from a woman in her late teens or twenties who had recovered from COVID-19. CDR3s include the opening cysteine and the closing phenylalanine or tryptophan. The D gene is left open where the match is weak. Size is stated for part of the rows, as once, few or many counts, or as a class when the clone is expanded.

size: once
V: TRBV10-3
D: -
J: TRBJ2-1
CDR3: CAIQRGGNEQFF
DNA: TGTGCCATCCAGAGGGGAGGCAATGAGCAGTTCTTC

size: once
V: TRBV15
D: -
J: TRBJ1-4
CDR3: CATSRDRWEENEKLFF
DNA: TGTGCCACCAGCAGAGATCGGTGGGAGGAAAATGAAAAACTGTTTTTT

size: -
V: TRBV18
D: TRBD1
J: TRBJ1-4
CDR3: CASSPRTGADVNEKLFF
DNA: TGTGCCAGCTCACCAAGGACAGGGGCGGACGTTAATGAAAAACTGTTTTTT

size: -
V: TRBV9
D: TRBD2
J: TRBJ2-5
CDR3: CASGGLAGMGETQYF
DNA: TGTGCCAGCGGAGGACTAGCGGGAATGGGAGAGACCCAGTACTTC

size: -
V: TRBV9
D: TRBD1
J: TRBJ1-5
CDR3: CASSRSLQGQPQHF
DNA: TGTGCCAGCAGCCGGAGTTTACAGGGGCAGCCCCAGCATTTT

size: -
V: TRBV28
D: TRBD1
J: TRBJ2-7
CDR3: CASRTGAYEQYF
DNA: TGTGCCAGCAGGACAGGGGCCTACGAGCAGTACTTC

size: -
V: TRBV19
D: TRBD2
J: TRBJ2-7
CDR3: CASSIRGGAVEQYF
DNA: TGTGCCAGTAGTATTCGCGGGGGGGCAGTCGAGCAGTACTTC

size: -
V: TRBV2
D: TRBD1
J: TRBJ1-1
CDR3: CASSRTGEAFF
DNA: TGTGCCAGCAGTCGGACAGGAGAAGCTTTCTTT

size: -
V: TRBV10-2
D: TRBD1
J: TRBJ2-5
CDR3: CASSENRGAETQYF
DNA: TGCGCCAGCAGTGAGAACAGGGGGGCAGAGACCCAGTACTTC

size: -
V: TRBV19
D: -
J: TRBJ1-1
CDR3: CASSIATGTEAFF
DNA: TGTGCCAGTAGTATAGCAACCGGGACAGAAGCTTTCTTT

size: -
V: TRBV3-1/TRBV3-2
D: TRBD1
J: TRBJ2-1
CDR3: CASSKARTGAYNEQFF
DNA: TGTGCCAGCAGCAAAGCCCGGACAGGGGCCTACAATGAGCAGTTCTTC

size: -
V: TRBV15
D: -
J: TRBJ2-7
CDR3: CATSDRLELNEQYF
DNA: TGTGCCACCAGCGACCGACTGGAGCTGAACGAGCAGTACTTC

size: -
V: TRBV19
D: TRBD2
J: TRBJ2-7
CDR3: CASSMPSRGLTSGINYEQYF
DNA: TGTGCCAGTAGTATGCCTTCTCGGGGCCTGACTAGCGGGATAAACTACGAGCAGTACTTC

size: -
V: TRBV3-1/TRBV3-2
D: -
J: TRBJ2-1
CDR3: CASSQRGNEQFF
DNA: TGTGCCAGCAGCCAACGGGGGAATGAGCAGTTCTTC

size: -
V: TRBV28
D: TRBD2
J: TRBJ2-1
CDR3: CASRIAGGNNEQFF
DNA: TGTGCCAGCAGGATAGCGGGAGGAAACAATGAGCAGTTCTTC

size: -
V: TRBV23-1
D: -
J: TRBJ2-7
CDR3: CASSQGVGTRTYEQYF
DNA: TGCGCCAGCAGTCAGGGGGTTGGGACAAGAACCTACGAGCAGTACTTC

size: -
V: TRBV12-3/TRBV12-4
D: -
J: TRBJ2-1
CDR3: CASSPLRGEQFF
DNA: TGTGCCAGCAGTCCCCTCCGCGGTGAGCAGTTCTTC

size: -
V: TRBV11-3
D: TRBD2
J: TRBJ2-1
CDR3: CASSLAAGGGGNEQFF
DNA: TGTGCCAGCAGCTTGGCAGCGGGGGGCGGGGGCAATGAGCAGTTCTTC

size: -
V: TRBV2
D: -
J: TRBJ2-1
CDR3: CASREKSGSSYNEQFF
DNA: TGTGCCAGCAGAGAGAAGAGCGGGTCTTCCTACAATGAGCAGTTCTTC

size: -
V: TRBV18
D: TRBD1
J: TRBJ2-7
CDR3: CASSPRAGQGSYEQYF
DNA: TGTGCCAGCTCACCCCGGGCGGGACAGGGGTCCTACGAGCAGTACTTC

size: -
V: TRBV28
D: -
J: TRBJ1-1
CDR3: CASSSQERRQTDEAFF
DNA: TGTGCCAGCAGCAGCCAAGAAAGAAGACAGACGGATGAAGCTTTCTTT

size: -
V: TRBV5-1
D: -
J: TRBJ2-7
CDR3: CASIPMSGSDEQYF
DNA: TGCGCCAGCATCCCGATGTCGGGGAGCGACGAGCAGTACTTC

size: -
V: TRBV30
D: -
J: TRBJ1-6
CDR3: CAIRWSSNSPLHF
DNA: TGTGCCATTCGGTGGTCGAGCAATTCACCCCTCCACTTT

size: -
V: TRBV7-9
D: -
J: TRBJ2-7
CDR3: CASSLAQTREQYF
DNA: TGTGCCAGCAGCTTAGCGCAGACTCGGGAGCAGTACTTC

size: -
V: TRBV25-1
D: TRBD2
J: TRBJ2-4
CDR3: CASSEYLGTKDIQYF
DNA: TGTGCCAGCAGTGAATATTTAGGGACTAAGGACATTCAGTACTTC

size: -
V: TRBV5-8
D: TRBD1
J: TRBJ2-3
CDR3: CASSRGQGITDTQYF
DNA: TGTGCCAGCAGCCGGGGACAGGGTATCACAGATACGCAGTATTTT

size: -
V: TRBV3-1/TRBV3-2
D: TRBD1
J: TRBJ2-7
CDR3: CASSQGHRGPYEQYF
DNA: TGTGCCAGCAGCCAAGGCCACAGGGGGCCCTACGAGCAGTACTTC

size: -
V: TRBV6-2/TRBV6-3
D: TRBD2
J: TRBJ2-1
CDR3: CASSWATSGGYNEQFF
DNA: TGTGCCAGCAGTTGGGCCACTAGCGGGGGTTACAATGAGCAGTTCTTC

size: -
V: TRBV7-6
D: TRBD1
J: TRBJ1-1
CDR3: CASISYRDRASTEAFF
DNA: TGTGCCAGCATCTCATACCGGGACAGGGCTTCCACTGAAGCTTTCTTT

size: -
V: TRBV27
D: TRBD1
J: TRBJ2-2
CDR3: CASSSRQGAVDTGELFF
DNA: TGTGCCAGCAGTTCCAGACAGGGGGCAGTGGACACCGGGGAGCTGTTTTTT

size: -
V: TRBV6-5
D: TRBD1
J: TRBJ2-7
CDR3: CASSQGQGYEQYF
DNA: TGTGCCAGCAGTCAGGGACAGGGCTACGAGCAGTACTTC

size: -
V: TRBV15
D: TRBD1
J: TRBJ2-2
CDR3: CATSDRWDANTGELFF
DNA: TGTGCCACCTCGGACAGGTGGGACGCGAACACCGGGGAGCTGTTTTTT

size: -
V: TRBV18
D: TRBD1
J: TRBJ1-5
CDR3: CASSPDRANQPQHF
DNA: TGTGCCAGCTCACCTGACAGGGCTAATCAGCCCCAGCATTTT

size: -
V: TRBV7-3
D: -
J: TRBJ2-1
CDR3: CASSWGPGPSYNEQFF
DNA: TGTGCCAGCAGCTGGGGGCCGGGACCTTCCTACAATGAGCAGTTCTTC

size: -
V: TRBV7-3
D: TRBD2
J: TRBJ2-3
CDR3: CASSSREGTDTQYF
DNA: TGTGCCAGCAGCTCGCGGGAGGGTACAGATACGCAGTATTTT

size: -
V: TRBV11-2
D: -
J: TRBJ1-6
CDR3: CASSPFLGDSPLHF
DNA: TGTGCCAGCAGCCCCTTCCTCGGGGATTCACCCCTCCACTTT

size: -
V: TRBV19
D: TRBD1
J: TRBJ1-5
CDR3: CASSVGQVQGQPQHF
DNA: TGTGCCAGTAGTGTTGGACAGGTACAGGGGCAGCCCCAGCATTTT

size: once
V: TRBV7-9
D: TRBD2
J: TRBJ2-1
CDR3: CASSLVPLGGSSYNEQFF
DNA: TGTGCCAGCAGCTTAGTCCCCCTGGGCGGGAGCTCCTACAATGAGCAGTTCTTC

size: -
V: TRBV28
D: -
J: TRBJ1-4
CDR3: CASSGNRAANEKLFF
DNA: TGTGCCAGCAGTGGAAACAGGGCTGCTAATGAAAAACTGTTTTTT

size: few
V: TRBV5-4
D: TRBD1
J: TRBJ1-2
CDR3: CASTSGGLDRGAFTF
DNA: TGTGCCAGCACCTCAGGGGGATTGGACAGGGGCGCCTTCACCTTC

size: -
V: TRBV5-6
D: -
J: TRBJ1-4
CDR3: CASSLGSLTQGLFF
DNA: TGTGCCAGCAGCTTGGGGTCCCTTACGCAGGGTCTGTTTTTT

size: -
V: TRBV15
D: -
J: TRBJ1-2
CDR3: CATSRAWTLYGYTF
DNA: TGTGCCACCAGCAGAGCTTGGACTCTCTATGGCTACACCTTC

size: -
V: TRBV4-3
D: -
J: TRBJ1-3
CDR3: CASSQGARRGVSGNTIYF
DNA: TGCGCCAGCAGCCAAGGTGCACGGAGGGGAGTAAGCGGAAACACCATATATTTT

size: -
V: TRBV5-1
D: -
J: TRBJ2-5
CDR3: CASSLARVGETQYF
DNA: TGCGCCAGCAGCTTGGCCAGGGTGGGAGAGACCCAGTACTTC

size: -
V: TRBV24-1
D: -
J: TRBJ2-6
CDR3: CATSDKGHFGANVLTF
DNA: TGTGCCACCAGTGACAAAGGACACTTTGGGGCCAACGTCCTGACTTTC

size: few
V: TRBV18
D: -
J: TRBJ1-5
CDR3: CASSGDFNQPQHF
DNA: TGTGCCAGTAGCGGGGACTTTAATCAGCCCCAGCATTTT

size: -
V: TRBV6-5
D: TRBD1
J: TRBJ1-1
CDR3: CASTLIRDRARF
DNA: TGTGCCAGCACCTTAATCCGGGACAGGGCCCGCTTT

size: -
V: TRBV5-1
D: -
J: TRBJ2-1
CDR3: CASSPGLPYNEQFF
DNA: TGCGCCAGCAGCCCGGGACTCCCCTACAATGAGCAGTTCTTC

size: -
V: TRBV7-2
D: -
J: TRBJ2-1
CDR3: CASSLAQGSYNEQFF
DNA: TGTGCCAGCAGCTTAGCGCAGGGCTCCTACAATGAGCAGTTCTTC

size: -
V: TRBV12-5
D: TRBD2
J: TRBJ2-7
CDR3: CASGFRTSGSEQYF
DNA: TGTGCTAGTGGTTTTAGGACTAGCGGGAGTGAGCAGTACTTC

size: -
V: TRBV19
D: TRBD2
J: TRBJ2-1
CDR3: CASSIDWGLAGIYNEQFF
DNA: TGTGCCAGTAGTATAGATTGGGGACTAGCGGGAATCTACAATGAGCAGTTCTTC

size: -
V: TRBV20-1
D: -
J: TRBJ1-2
CDR3: CSAILYGYTF
DNA: TGCAGTGCTATCCTCTATGGCTACACCTTC

size: -
V: TRBV19
D: -
J: TRBJ1-1
CDR3: CASSIGPLRGGDTEAFF
DNA: TGTGCCAGTAGTATTGGGCCTCTTAGGGGAGGGGACACTGAAGCTTTCTTT

size: -
V: TRBV18
D: TRBD1
J: TRBJ2-7
CDR3: CASSSAHEGAEQYF
DNA: TGTGCCAGCTCGTCGGCCCACGAGGGGGCCGAGCAGTACTTC